The sequence of this TCR beta chain was determined in a study of radiotherapy plus CTLA-4 blockade in lung cancer. The junction had 15 bases not matched to a gene; V was cut back by 4 bases and J by 7 bases. The CDR3 is 17 residues long. Germline V CDR1 and CDR2: SGHDT, YYEEEE. This clone was seen just once. As yet, its antigen is unknown. Using immunoSEQ multiplex PCR, the repertoire was profiled, and TCRdb retains in-frame clones only, with some absent. The data contain 90,000 to 100,000 clones, about 91% of them seen just once; the ten biggest clones take up under 5.5%. Study conclusions and caveats: Once radiotherapy plus ipilimumab had been given, TCR clones derived from tumor expanded in blood. In blood, early T cell clone dynamics reportedly predicted response best, together with interferon-beta.

This specimen consisted of peripheral blood, obtained from a patient treated with radiotherapy plus ipilimumab. This sequence joins TRBV5-6 and TRBJ1-5, with 9 nucleotides matching TRBD1. The sequence was collected from a human donor with non-small cell lung cancer that progressed on radiotherapy plus ipilimumab. The CDR3 DNA reads as TGTGCCAGCAGCATCGGATATGGGGACAGGGATCGGCAGCCCCAGCATTTT. Protein product: CASSIGYGDRDRQPQHF.